Detailed here is one T cell receptor (beta chain). Its specificity is not known. At one end the junction does not follow the germline gene, possibly because of a read error. The CDR3 has 9 residues. CDR1 and CDR2 (germline): DFQATT, SNEGSKA (reference sequence). The data were taken from a study of cytomegalovirus exposure and HLA in healthy donors. Study findings and constraints: The authors later found HLA-associated TCR beta chains more clonally expanded than equally common others. CMV antigen specificity was confirmed in vitro for three CMV-associated chains. A later analysis linked a missense variant in DCLRE1C to the trimming of TCR beta V and J genes.

The PCR employed 60 Vbeta primers together with 13 Jbeta primers. Clones were read by immunoSEQ multiplex PCR, and TCRdb kept only the in-frame ones, dropping some. The sample yields about 140,000 clones, roughly 80% seen once. This chain connects TRBV20-1 to TRBJ1-2; D is possibly TRBD1 (5 bases). This receptor was taken from a female donor in good health and CMV-seronegative. Sequencing was done on a sample of PBMCs. CDR3 region: CSASRQGHF. The CDR3 DNA follows: TGCAGTGCTAGTCGCCAGGGCCACTTC.